This T cell receptor beta chain was observed in a study of early T cells in non-severe SARS-CoV-2 infection. At the level of the study: Unsorted whole-blood RNA was sequenced in bulk, leaving chains unpaired.

This CDR3 spans 13 amino acids. The V end lost 8 bases, the J end lost 4 bases, and 14 bases lay between the germline ends. The V gene's germline CDR1 is MNHEY and CDR2 SVGEGT. Individual cDNA molecules were tagged with unique molecular identifiers, the study reported. In TCRdb, the 5' RACE reads were re-called with MiXCR into one record per CDR3 protein. The repertoire holds around 55,000 distinct CDR3 sequences, with under 15% as singletons. General study findings and limits: There was a bias toward anti-spike CD8 responses in VDJdb matching, which missed private and CD4 specificities.

About this clonotype: Antigen unknown.

This TCR derives from an adult who was a healthcare worker with PCR-confirmed SARS-CoV-2 infection or an uninfected control (not recorded which). The V call is TRBV6-2 or TRBV6-3, the J call TRBJ2-5, with D perhaps TRBD2 (7 bases). The source material was whole blood, sampled at baseline. CDR3 in DNA: TGTGCCAGCTCGGTCGGGGGGCGAGAGACCCAGTACTTC. Translation: CASSVGGRETQYF.